A single T cell receptor beta chain is shown here with its context. From germline, CDR1 is LGHNT and CDR2 FRNRAP. CDR3 size: 18 residues. V trimming: 1 base; J trimming: 0 bases; junction bases outside the gene matches: 11. The sample originates from a study of blood T cell repertoires in COVID-19. Overall study: The United States, Italy and Spain supplied acute and convalescent COVID-19 samples. Nucleic acid was either cDNA or gDNA, and it came from T cells, B-cell-depleted T cells, or PBMCs.

Only in-frame clones appear in the TCRdb table, and some are missing; sequencing was by immunoSEQ multiplex PCR. The sample yields 330,000 or so clones, about nine tenths seen once. The Seattle patients, enrolled during active infection, were followed longitudinally. The chain is built from TRBV12-5 and TRBJ1-1; 7 bases map to TRBD1. The sequenced sample was peripheral blood. This receptor was identified in a man younger than 45 with COVID-19, enrolled during active disease. CDR3 region: CASGLDEGASRMNTEAFF. In DNA form, the CDR3 reads TGTGCTAGTGGTTTGGACGAGGGGGCAAGCAGGATGAACACTGAAGCTTTCTTT.